This T cell receptor (delta chain) emerged from a study of fetal and pediatric gammadelta thymocytes (dated by TCRdb to between 2021 and 2024). Background on the whole study: Previously published data and newly generated, unpublished data were combined in the bulk gammadelta thymocyte repertoires, which were used to strengthen a single-cell study of gammadelta thymocyte development. The bulk gammadelta thymocyte repertoire set covered ten or so subjects in total, 3 fetal thymus donors and 7 pediatric thymus donors. Unpublished data were combined with previously published data (refs 27,28) to make up the bulk gammadelta thymocyte repertoires. Bulk TCR repertoire data were included to raise the number of subjects and reinforce the CDR3 publicity analysis.

Sequencing took place on an Illumina MiSeq. Under the source paper's analysis protocol: For the publicity analysis, the Vgamma9Vdelta2 and nonVgamma9Vdelta2 bulk CDR3 files from each subject were merged to form one combined repertoire per subject. CDR3 publicity was given a score from 0 to 19 by checking each amino acid sequence across 9 single-cell datasets and fewer than twelve bulk repertoires with base R and dplyr. TCRdb recomputed clones from the public reads with CATT; identical DNA rows were then combined. TCRdb assigned the V and J calls; the authors' analysis was not used. The sample table records some 710 delta-chain clones; 19% of these occur just once. Together, the top ten hold around a fifth of the sample. Fetal thymuses were obtained from elective pregnancy terminations performed in Singapore for socio-psychological reasons at about 14 to 22 weeks estimated gestational age. Every fetus was judged structurally normal, both by ultrasound before the termination and by gross morphological examination after the termination. Thymocytes were stained with Zombie NIR viability dye plus antibodies to CD3 (UCHT1), TCRgammadelta (11F2), TCRVgamma9 (IMMU360) and TCRVdelta2 (IMMU389). Bulk TRD and TRG CDR3 repertoires were produced separately from sorted Vgamma9Vdelta2 and nonVgamma9Vdelta2 gammadelta thymocytes taken from human fetal and pediatric thymuses. Thymic cell suspensions were made from fetal and post-natal thymuses as previously described. Vgamma9Vdelta2 thymocytes were sorted as cells that were CD3+ gammadeltaTCR+ Vgamma9+ Vdelta2+. Cell sorting was done on a FACS Aria III cell sorter (BD Biosciences).

The research as a whole found: Compared with post-natal repertoires, fetal gammadelta thymocyte repertoires were previously reported to be enriched for TRDV2, TRGV8 and TRGV9 usage, low N additions and public CDR3s.

The CDR3 contains 17 residues, cysteine and phenylalanine counted. The entry retains the CDR3 DNA only, 51 bases that are in frame from base 1. The V and J ends are trimmed by 3 bases and 0 bases, leaving 11 bases between them. CDR1 and CDR2 (GEAIGNYY, EKD) derive from the germline V gene. Only a few counts were recorded for this clone. What antigen it recognizes has not been identified. There are no base qualities to consult, and no much larger clone falls within one base. The material sequenced was Vgamma9Vdelta2 gamma-delta T cells from the thymus. This sample's cell subset or site label indicates: sorted CD3+gammadeltaTCR+Vgamma9+Vdelta2+ thymocytes. This receptor was taken from a human fetus. The rearrangement combines TRDV2 with TRDJ3; TRDD3 is a possible D gene, resting on 6 matching bases. This receptor has the CDR3 CACDVLGSSWDTRQMFF. The nucleotide sequence reads TGTGCCTGTGACGTACTGGGAAGCTCCTGGGACACCCGACAGATGTTTTTC.